Included here is one TCR beta chain sequence, with context. Its matching antigen is unknown. Treatment denoted: oral pan-JAK inhibitor, 5-10 mg twice daily. The germline gives CDR1 MNHEY, CDR2 SVGAGI. The CDR3 covers 14 residues. The V gene end was trimmed by 2 bases and the J gene end by 8 bases; junction bases not matched to a gene: 3. The data are from a study of CD8+ T cells in alopecia areata. Findings and limits, study-wide: Scalp and blood retained many expanded lesional clones during tofacitinib.

Following RNA extraction, reverse transcription yielded cDNA that acted as the sequencing template. Measured with immunoSEQ multiplex PCR; TCRdb has only the in-frame clones, and not every one. The sample has roughly 180,000 clones, 45% to 75% seen once. The rearrangement uses TRBV6-5 and TRBJ2-3, with 11 bases that match TRBD1. The material was CD4+ T cells sorted from blood, obtained at week 4, from a patient treated with tofacitinib. The TCR was taken from a human donor with alopecia areata. CDR3 in DNA: TGTGCCAGCAGTTACGGGACAGGGGGGATTACGCAGTATTTT. It encodes CASSYGTGGITQYF.